Included here is one T cell receptor (beta chain) sequence, with context. Documented time point: peripheral blood 6 weeks after treatment start. Locally advanced or metastatic urothelial carcinoma was diagnosed in the patients. The CDR3 totals 15 residues. V shed 4 bases and J 6 bases; nucleotides not matched to a gene: 6. Germline CDR1 is SEHNR and CDR2 is FQNEAQ (reference sequence). This sample is drawn from a study of PD-L1 blockade in urothelial cancer. As for the study in general: Patients arrived having already received 0 to 3 prior chemotherapy regimens. Samples came from 3 weeks, at the second dose, and 6 weeks into treatment. Blood-derived samples held a median roughly 140,000 T cells.

Here immunoSEQ multiplex PCR was the method, and the copy in TCRdb shows in-frame clones only, minus some. This sample carries 35,000 to 45,000 clones, less than 95% of them seen once, and the ten largest clones take around 6.7%. The V gene is TRBV7-9, the J gene TRBJ2-1; TRBD2 aligns across 10 bases. The receptor comes from a man aged 70 or older with urothelial cancer. The sequences come from PBMCs, collected around atezolizumab (anti-PD-L1) treatment. The CDR3 sequence is CASSSSGRTGNEQFF. The CDR3, as DNA: TGTGCCAGCAGCTCTAGCGGGAGAACGGGCAATGAGCAGTTCTTC. Variable domain in full (rest from reference TRBV7-9 and TRBJ2-1): DTGVSQNPRHKITKRGQNVTFRCDPISEHNRLYWYRQTLGQGPEFLTYFQNEAQLEKSRLLSDRFSAERPKGSFSTLEIQRTEQGDSAMYLCASSSSGRTGNEQFFGPGTRLTVL.